The present T cell receptor (beta chain) was sequenced within a study of blood T cell repertoires in COVID-19. Study at large: Acute-phase and convalescent COVID-19 samples originated in the United States, Italy and Spain. T cells, B-cell-depleted T cells, or PBMCs provided the cDNA or gDNA that served as material.

Per the original methods: Quantification of nucleated cells was approximated via reference gene primer amplification. Generated by immunoSEQ multiplex PCR, the TCRdb table keeps only in-frame clones and is missing some. The DNA was the basis for D and trimming; V, J and clone size are from that table. Of about 40,000 clones listed, roughly 83% were seen once; the top ten hold about 2.6%. V shed 2 bases, J shed 2 bases, and the junction held 4 bases outside the gene matches. The CDR3 runs to 15 residues. The V gene's germline CDR1 is KGHDR and CDR2 SFDVKD. The sequenced sample consisted of peripheral blood. This sequence was found in a woman aged 55-70 years with acute or convalescent COVID-19. The V and J genes are TRBV24-1 and TRBJ1-1; 7 bases match TRBD1. CDR3 in amino acids: CATSDSRQGNTEAFF. CDR3 in DNA: TGTGCCACCAGTGATTCTCGACAGGGAAACACTGAAGCTTTCTTT.